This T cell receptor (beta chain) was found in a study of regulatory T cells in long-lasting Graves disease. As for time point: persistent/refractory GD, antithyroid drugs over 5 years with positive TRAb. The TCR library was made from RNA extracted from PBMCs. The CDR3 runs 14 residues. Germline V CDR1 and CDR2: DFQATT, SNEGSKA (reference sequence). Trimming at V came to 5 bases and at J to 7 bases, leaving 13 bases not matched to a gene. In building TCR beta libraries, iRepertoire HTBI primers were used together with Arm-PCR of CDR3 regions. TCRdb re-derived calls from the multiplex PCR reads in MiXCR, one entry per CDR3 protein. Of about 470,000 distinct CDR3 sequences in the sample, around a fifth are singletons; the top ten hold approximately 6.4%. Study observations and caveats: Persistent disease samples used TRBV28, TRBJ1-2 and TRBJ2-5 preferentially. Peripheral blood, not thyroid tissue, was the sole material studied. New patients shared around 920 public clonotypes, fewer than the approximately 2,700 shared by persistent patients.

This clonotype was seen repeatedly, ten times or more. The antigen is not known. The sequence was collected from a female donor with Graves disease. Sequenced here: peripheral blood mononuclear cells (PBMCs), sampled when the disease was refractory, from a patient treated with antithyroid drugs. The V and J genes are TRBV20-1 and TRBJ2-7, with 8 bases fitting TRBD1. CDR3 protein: CSAPAPDRAGEQYF. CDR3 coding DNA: TGCAGTGCTCCCGCCCCGGACAGGGCGGGTGAGCAGTACTTC.